The present T cell receptor beta chain was sequenced within a study of blood T cell repertoires in COVID-19. Study-level information: COVID-19 samples from acute and convalescent phases originated in the United States, Italy and Spain. PBMCs, B-cell-depleted T cells, or T cells provided the cDNA or gDNA that made up the material.

In the authors' methods: The authors estimated nucleated cell counts from reference gene primer amplification. The table came from immunoSEQ multiplex PCR; TCRdb's copy has only in-frame clones and leaves some out. V and J calls plus clone size are reproduced from that table; the DNA served to infer D and trimming. Counted here are 57,000 or so clones, 85% occurring once; the ten biggest clones make up roughly 5.5%. The CDR3 is made up of 14 amino acids. From germline, CDR1 is MNHEY and CDR2 SVGAGI. The ends lost 2 bases at V and 2 bases at J; junction bases unmatched: 2. Specimen: peripheral blood. The gene calls are TRBV6-5 and TRBJ2-7, with 8 bases lining up with TRBD1. This TCR came from a man in his 70s with acute or convalescent COVID-19. CDR3 amino acids: CASSYNRGAYEQYF. CDR3 coding DNA: TGTGCCAGCAGTTACAACAGGGGGGCCTACGAGCAGTACTTC.